The 11 T cell receptor beta chains in this list originate from one sample, sequenced in a study of cytomegalovirus exposure and HLA in healthy donors. PCR amplification relied on 60 Vbeta primers (plus 13 Jbeta primers). Using immunoSEQ multiplex PCR, the repertoire was profiled, and TCRdb retains in-frame clones only, with some absent. The sample contains about 120,000 clones, 82% of which appear only once. Specimen: PBMCs. These receptors originate from a woman under 30 in good health and CMV-seronegative.

The V gene is TRBV5-4, the J gene TRBJ2-5; 12 positions match TRBD1. CDR3 size: 16 residues. Unmatched junction bases numbered 11, after V lost 6 bases and J lost 5 bases. Germline assignment: CDR1 SGHNT and CDR2 YYREEE (reference sequence). CDR3 in DNA: TGTGCCAGCACCTTTGGGGGACAGGGGGCCCGGGAGACCCAGTACTTC. Its translation is CASTFGGQGARETQYF.

CDR3 protein: CASSLASGQPNTEAFF. CDR3 sequence (DNA): TGCGCCAGCAGCTTGGCCAGTGGGCAGCCGAACACTGAAGCTTTCTTT. This chain uses TRBV5-1 with TRBJ1-1, with no clear D. V was pared by 0 bases and J by 1 base, with 13 bases between. CDR3 length: 16 residues. Germline CDR1 reads SGHRS; CDR2 reads YFSETQ.

The sample holds one count of this clone. Within the sample, other DNA sequences also encode this same CDR3. This chain links TRBV4-1 with TRBJ2-2; tentative D call: TRBD2 (6 bases). The germline gives CDR1 MGHRA, CDR2 YSYEKL. This CDR3 is 17 amino acids long. V lost 4 bases and J lost 4, with 19 bases in between. CDR3 in DNA: TGCGCCAGCAGCCCCAAACCTGCGGGGAGCTCCACCGGGGAGCTGTTTTTT. Protein sequence: CASSPKPAGSSTGELFF.

This chain links TRBV5-4 with TRBJ1-1; unclear D gene. CDR3 length: 13 residues. Germline assignment: CDR1 SGHNT and CDR2 YYREEE (reference sequence). Trimming took 1 base from V and 8 from J, leaving 12 bases between them. The CDR3 DNA reads TGTGCCAGCAGCTTGAGGAGGAGCCGAGAAGCTTTCTTT. Translated: CASSLRRSREAFF. The variable domain in full, completed from reference TRBV5-4 and TRBJ1-1, reads ETGVTQSPTHLIKTRGQQVTLRCSSQSGHNTVSWYQQALGQGPQFIFQYYREEENGRGNFPPRFSGLQFPNYSSELNVNALELDDSALYLCASSLRRSREAFFGQGTRLTVV.

V is TRBV10-2 and J is TRBJ2-3; 7 bases match TRBD2. There are 15 residues in the CDR3. Germline-derived CDR1 and CDR2 are WSHSY and SAAADI. Trimming at V came to 2 bases and at J to 6 bases, leaving 8 bases not matched to a gene. The CDR3 spells CASSETAGVGDTQYF. CDR3 coding DNA: TGCGCCAGCAGTGAGACGGCGGGAGTTGGCGATACGCAGTATTTT.

The J gene is TRBJ1-1, the V gene TRBV5-1; the D gene is possibly TRBD1 (6 bases). V was shortened by 0 bases and J by 4 bases, with 13 bases between the two germline ends. This CDR3 has 15 amino acids. From germline, CDR1 is SGHRS and CDR2 YFSETQ. The CDR3 is CASSLGLQGGTEAFF. The CDR3 DNA is TGCGCCAGCAGCTTGGGTCTACAGGGTGGCACTGAAGCTTTCTTT.

The V and J genes are TRBV11-3 and TRBJ1-2; D perhaps matches TRBD1 (5 bases). CDR3 length equals 17 residues. V lost 5 bases, J lost 0 bases, and 19 bases lay in between. Germline values: CDR1 SGHNT, CDR2 YENEEA. The DNA for the CDR3 is TGTGCCAGCAGCCAAGCCGGCGGGGCCGCCTCTAACTATGGCTACACCTTC. Translation: CASSQAGGAASNYGYTF.

In regard to this clone: A junction end diverges from the germline sequence, so it may reflect a read error. V is TRBV7-7 and J is TRBJ2-1; 10 positions match TRBD1. The CDR3 spans 14 residues. Germline values: CDR1 SSHAT, CDR2 FNYEAQ (reference sequence). The CDR3 bases are TGTGCTAGCAGCTTGGGACAGGGGCAGGGTGAGCAGTTCTTC. Translation: CASSLGQGQGEQFF.

The chain links TRBV27 to TRBJ1-4, with TRBD1 matching over 9 bases. CDR1 and CDR2 from the germline V gene are MNHEY and SMNVEV (reference sequence). The CDR3 contains 17 residues. V dropped 6 bases and J dropped 3; count of bases not matched to a gene: 11. The CDR3 loop reads CASRRTGGYGANEKLFF. The DNA for the CDR3 is TGTGCCAGCAGAAGAACAGGGGGCTACGGGGCTAATGAAAAACTGTTTTTT.

This clone was found once. The chain recombines TRBV14 with TRBJ1-3, with D perhaps matching TRBD1 (5 bases). Deletions cut 1 base from V and 0 bases from J, with 10 bases between. Germline loops: CDR1 SGHDN, CDR2 FVKESK. CDR3 size: 16 residues. CDR3 bases: TGTGCCAGCAGCCAAGCTGGGGGGAGCTCTGGAAACACCATATATTTT. Translated, it gives CASSQAGGSSGNTIYF.

This chain joins TRBV5-1 and TRBJ2-1; 11 positions match TRBD1. Germline CDR1 reads SGHRS; CDR2 reads YFSETQ. The CDR3 covers 16 residues. V lost 2 bases to trimming and J lost 6 bases; unmatched junction nucleotides: 7. The CDR3 loop reads CASSFSTGTGGNEQFF. As DNA, the CDR3 is TGCGCCAGCAGCTTCTCCACCGGGACAGGGGGCAATGAGCAGTTCTTC.